The 2 T cell receptor beta chains listed next were all sequenced from one sample in a study of blood T cell repertoires in COVID-19. Profiling relied on immunoSEQ multiplex PCR, and the TCRdb table lists in-frame clones only, not all of them. The sample records about 200,000 clones, more than 75% being singletons. Material for sequencing was peripheral blood. The receptors originated from a woman older than 75 with acute or convalescent COVID-19.

The chain has TRBV7-2 and TRBJ1-2, with 7 bases matching TRBD1. Germline CDR1 SGHTA, CDR2 FQGNSA. There are 12 residues in the CDR3. Unmatched junction bases numbered 3, after V lost 5 bases and J lost 6 bases. The CDR3 is CASSTGTDGYTF. The CDR3 DNA follows: TGTGCCAGCAGCACCGGGACAGATGGCTACACCTTC.

This clone was recorded only once. The chain is built from TRBV14 and TRBJ2-5; D remains ambiguous. Trimming took off 2 bases at V and 0 bases at J, with 7 bases between the two ends. The germline gives CDR1 SGHDN, CDR2 FVKESK. This CDR3 contains 14 residues. The chain's CDR3 is CASSQLSYQETQYF. CDR3 nucleotides: TGTGCCAGCAGCCAATTAAGCTACCAAGAGACCCAGTACTTC.